This T cell receptor (beta chain) was observed in a study of cytomegalovirus exposure and HLA in healthy donors (TCRdb year 2017). Looking at the study overall: An earlier analysis of some 620 of the donors reported around 280 Gb of sequence data and 117 million unique TCR beta sequences obtained from some 200 million T cells. Donor age, sex, ethnicity and CMV serostatus were compiled together with the repertoire data. Because of strong linkage in the cohort, 4 to 6 DR-DQ haplotypes were treated as single units for association and clustering. About 330 gigabases of sequencing data and around 85 million unique TCR sequences made up an early release that covered approximately 700 HLA-typed donors. All discovery cohort repertoires had been generated using a single sequencing platform. HLA typing covered class I and class II loci at four-digit resolution. Along with the approximately 670-subject first cohort, a separate validation cohort of over 90 different subjects was used. To study patterns of TCR occurrence, a later analysis re-analyzed previously published TCR beta repertoires from more than 550 donors and added high-resolution HLA genotyping. Genome-wide SNP genotypes for about 55% of the roughly 670 donors were used in a later genetic analysis, which treated that subset as a discovery cohort. The study used immunosequencing to profile the T cell repertoires of approximately 640 subjects and linked those repertoires to cytomegalovirus serostatus. The number of typed donors differed by locus: about 629-630 for A, B, C, DRB1 and DQB1; some 500 for DQA1; around 580 for DPA1; and roughly 470 for DPB1. The genetic ancestry cluster associated with self-reported Caucasian donors included about four fifths of the roughly 410 genotyped donors. Across 398 genotyped donors of the cohort, an average of about 240,000 unique TCR beta nucleotide sequences per donor were sequenced, and roughly 18% of those sequences were non-productive. To predict cytomegalovirus infection status, the study brought together high-throughput TCR immunosequencing, statistical association of individual TCRs with disease status, and machine learning. The later analysis used no new phenotypic data to find candidate immune exposures, relying instead on TCR beta sequences and their occurrence across donors. An earlier analysis of 587 of the donors used high-throughput TCR beta sequencing to judge whether each TCR beta V gene segment behaved as functional or pseudogenic. The study was designed to test whether signatures of past pathogen exposure could be identified by cataloging public T cell receptors.

Results and caveats for the whole study, not just this receptor: The presence/absence analyses assumed that sequencing depth was roughly uniform across donors, and that assumption may not be true. Most CMV-associated TCR beta chains appeared to be HLA-restricted in a later analysis, and the HLA associations seemed to be driven largely by CMV exposure. In a later analysis, 15,000 to 20,000 TCR beta sequences were associated with specific HLA alleles at a false discovery rate of 0.05. Compared with equally common non-associated chains, HLA-associated TCR beta chains in a later analysis were more clonally expanded and had lower generation probabilities. Because the 87-base-pair reads could not distinguish some IMGT-functional V segments, including TRBV6-2 and TRBV6-3, those segments were excluded. The study gave a list of 150 to 200 TCR beta chains associated with cytomegalovirus. Most TCR sequences were seen in very few donors, while some public TCRs were found in many individuals. A few of the identified cytomegalovirus-associated TCR beta chains were confirmed in vitro to be specific for cytomegalovirus antigens. A further reported finding was that TCR beta sequences accurately predicted the HLA-A and HLA-B alleles for most subjects in the first cohort. A later analysis reported that several top co-occurrence clusters appeared linked to parvovirus B19, influenza, CMV and Epstein-Barr virus. Because HLA typing was unavailable for some donors at each locus, only the typed subset was used in association tests. Correlated functional status among segregating V segments might be attributable to linkage disequilibrium, but an unknown experimental factor could not be ruled out. In an earlier analysis of about 600 of the donors, most TCR beta V segments appeared in productive rearrangements about 90% or about 30% of the time, broadly matching IMGT annotations. V-gene and J-gene trimming of TCR beta chains was associated with a missense DCLRE1C variant in a later genetic analysis, and the association was replicated in an independent cohort. Cytomegalovirus status was reported to be diagnosed by the classifier with high specificity and sensitivity in both the original and validation cohorts. A cluster of highly shared sequence variants was judged likely to be a technical artifact of the sequencing pipeline. Only TCR beta chains were sequenced in this cohort, and the absence of alpha or paired-chain data limited detectable features. For the cohort, immune exposure information was limited to CMV serostatus. When HLA alleles, especially DR and DQ, strongly co-occurred, attributing TCR associations to individual alleles was difficult. The authors suggested that the approach could potentially be extended to other disease states and immunological phenotypes. According to a later analysis, TCR association rates differed among HLA loci, with DRB1 alleles showing the most associated TCRs and HLA-C alleles showing the fewest. Compared with the roughly 600-donor mean, donors in an Asian-associated ancestry cluster had fewer N-insertions in productive TCRs, according to a later genetic analysis. Because counts were too low, approximately 18 rarely observed V segments, including chromosome 9 orphons, were excluded from the earlier analysis of around 590 of the donors.

The cohort comprised under 700 healthy bone marrow donors. At the time of sampling, every cohort member was nominally healthy, though immune exposures that went unrecorded were likely present. The donor tested CMV seronegative, placing the donor among the 350 to 400 seronegative members of the cohort. Each donor provided a peripheral blood sample, and peripheral blood mononuclear cells were used for TCR beta sequencing. The Qiagen DNeasy Blood Extraction Kit was used to extract genomic DNA from the blood cell samples. Counted from cysteine to phenylalanine, this CDR3 has 12 amino acids. Only CDR3 DNA remains: 36 bases, in frame from the first base. CDR1 is given as SGHDT and CDR2 as YYEEEE, both from the germline V gene. Between the V and J ends, shortened by 4 bases and 8 bases respectively, the junction contains 10 bases. The library was built by means of the immunoSEQ multiplex PCR assay. A mixture of 60 forward primers for TCR Vbeta segments and 13 reverse primers for TCR Jbeta segments was used in the multiplex PCR. The CDR3 region of rearranged TCR beta genes was amplified from genomic DNA with a multiplex PCR assay. Amplified TCR beta libraries were sequenced as 87-base-pair reads on the Illumina HiSeq System. On the authors' methods: A later analysis tallied 80 million to 95 million unique TCR beta chains across the 650 to 750 repertoires, and approximately 11 million of those chains were shared by two or more donors. To remove PCR and sequencing errors, raw reads were error-corrected and collapsed into unique sequences using a nearest-neighbor algorithm that merged closely related sequences. To assign V, D and J gene segments, CDR3 sequences were aligned to IMGT reference sequences. Each retained sequence needed at least a six-nucleotide match to both a V gene segment and a J gene segment. Rearrangements were classified as productive when the CDR3 lacked stop codons and remained in frame with V and J, and all other rearrangements were classified as non-productive. CDR3 was defined by IMGT convention, running from the second conserved V-encoded cysteine to the conserved J-encoded phenylalanine. The earlier analysis of about 590 of the donors excluded sequences that lacked an unambiguous match to a single V gene segment. In an earlier analysis of 450 to 700 of the donors, V segments were called functional above 56.7% productive rearrangements and were called segregating when the between-donor standard deviation exceeded 5%. A statistical classification framework was developed to diagnose cytomegalovirus status using the catalog of TCR beta chain sequences. In a later analysis, V and J genes were assigned by comparing TCR nucleotide sequences against IMGT/GENE-DB human TR gene sequences. A later analysis assigned CDR3 sequences and most-parsimonious VDJ recombination scenarios with the TCRdist pipeline. In a later analysis, every TCR beta chain was defined by the combination of its CDR3 amino acid sequence and its V-gene family, and reads without a unique V-gene family were dropped. To address suspected cross-contamination and a sequencing artifact, a later analysis removed 592 highly shared, low-generation-probability nucleotide sequences. For each public chain, a later analysis derived a clonal expansion index from normalized ranks of inferred template counts within each repertoire. A later analysis computed generation probabilities with a VDJ recombination model fitted to out-of-frame rearrangements, and checked the results against IGoR. In a later analysis, hypergeometric tests were used to score TCR-TCR, TCR-HLA and TCR-CMV co-occurrence, with a repertoire-size bias correction applied to TCR pairs. A later analysis estimated false discovery rates by permuting HLA or CMV assignments 20 times. In a later analysis, co-occurring TCRs were grouped using DBSCAN, with TCRdist sequence similarity added in when clustering inside HLA-allele-positive subsets. For co-occurrence clustering, repertoires with fewer than 30,000 or more than 120,000 public chains were excluded, along with a handful of repertoires with anomalous nucleotide sharing. TCRdb retrieved this table from immuneACCESS and kept in-frame rearrangements only. Not all clones are present; in checked studies, unresolved V genes account for under half, and no reason is known for the remainder. V and J calls and clone size are those listed in that table; D and trimming were worked out from the DNA. For this sample there are just under 65,000 clones; around three quarters appear just once. About 4.5% of the sample lies in the top ten.

As concerns this clone: This receptor's antigen is unknown. One base away there is no much larger clone; base qualities are not given.

Sequencing was performed on PBMCs. This chain is built from TRBV5-6 and TRBJ2-4; TRBD2 is perhaps the D gene, given 5 matching bases. The clonotype comes from a woman younger than 45 in good health and CMV-seronegative. CDR3 protein: CASSGSSDIQYF. The nucleotide sequence reads as follows: TGTGCCAGCAGCGGGAGTTCGGACATTCAGTACTTC. The variable domain in full, with residues beyond the CDR3 obtained from the reference TRBV5-6 and TRBJ2-4 genes, is DAGVTQSPTHLIKTRGQQVTLRCSPKSGHDTVSWYQQALGQGPQFIFQYYEEEERQRGNFPDRFSGHQFPNYSSELNVNALLLGDSALYLCASSGSSDIQYFGAGTRLSVL.